These 3 T cell receptor beta chains were sequenced from one sample in a study of T cell repertoires in cytomegalovirus infection. TCRdb re-analysed the reads in MiXCR, keeping a single row per CDR3 protein. The top ten clones hold roughly 4.8% of a sample with under 200,000 distinct CDR3 sequences, about a tenth of them seen once. The sample consisted of PBMCs. The receptors were sampled from a human donor in good health (CMV status not recorded). Some clones in this sample may be carry-over from other donors' samples.

This clonotype appeared many times. CDR3 nucleotide sequence: TGTGCCAGCAGCCCCGGGACTAGCGGGAGTACCGGGGAGCTGTTTTTT. Translation gives CASSPGTSGSTGELFF. J is TRBJ2-2 and V is TRBV7-2; 14 positions match TRBD2. The CDR3 has 16 residues. Trimming at V came to 5 bases and at J to 5 bases, leaving 4 bases not matched to a gene. The germline CDR1 and CDR2 sequences are SGHTA and FQGNSA.

The sample holds many counts of this clonotype. The chain recombines TRBV7-2 with TRBJ2-1, with 8 bases that match TRBD2. Per the germline V gene, CDR1 is SGHTA and CDR2 is FQGNSA. Losses at the gene ends were 1 base for V and 9 bases for J; bases not matched to a gene: 2. CDR3 size: 13 residues. In nucleotides, the CDR3 is TGTGCCAGCAGCTTAGATCTAGCGGGTGAGCAGTTCTTC. It translates to CASSLDLAGEQFF. The variable domain in full, with the rest retrieved from reference TRBV7-2 and TRBJ2-1, is GAGVSQSPSNKVTEKGKDVELRCDPISGHTALYWYRQSLGQGLEFLIYFQGNSAPDKSGLPSDRFSAERTGGSVSTLTIQRTQQEDSAVYLCASSLDLAGEQFFGPGTRLTVL.

This clonotype was seen repeatedly, ten times or more. The chain is built from TRBV28 and TRBJ1-2; D unresolved. Trimming left V 1 base short and J 1 base short, with 7 bases between. The germline gives CDR1 MDHEN, CDR2 SYDVKM. There are 14 residues in the CDR3. CDR3 in DNA: TGTGCCAGCAGTTTATTTCGTGGTAACTATGGCTACACCTTC. Protein: CASSLFRGNYGYTF.